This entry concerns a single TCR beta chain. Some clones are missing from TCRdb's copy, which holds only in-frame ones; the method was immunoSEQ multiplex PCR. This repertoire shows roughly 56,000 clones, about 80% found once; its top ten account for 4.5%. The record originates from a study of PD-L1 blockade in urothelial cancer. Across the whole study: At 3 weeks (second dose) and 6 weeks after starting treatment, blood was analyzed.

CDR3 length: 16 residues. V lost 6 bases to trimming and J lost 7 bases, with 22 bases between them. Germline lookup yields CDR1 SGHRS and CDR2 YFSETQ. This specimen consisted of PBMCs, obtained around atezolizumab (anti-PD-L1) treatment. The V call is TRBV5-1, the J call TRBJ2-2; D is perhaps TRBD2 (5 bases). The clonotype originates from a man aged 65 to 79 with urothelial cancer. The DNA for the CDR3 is TGCGCCAGCACCAGAGTCCTAGATGAGGGCTTCGGGGAGCTGTTTTTT. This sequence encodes CASTRVLDEGFGELFF.